This T cell receptor (beta chain) was identified during a study of cytomegalovirus exposure and HLA in healthy donors (dated by TCRdb to about 2017). At the level of the whole study: According to an earlier analysis of several hundred of the donors, some 180 million T cells yielded roughly 110 million unique TCR beta sequences and more than 250 Gb of sequence data. Approximately 310 gigabases of sequencing data and approximately 85 million unique TCR sequences were included in an early release covering 550 to 800 HLA-typed donors. Of the roughly 410 genotyped donors, 70% to 90% were placed in the genetic ancestry cluster associated with self-reported Caucasian donors. The study aimed to test whether signatures of past pathogen exposure could be identified by cataloging public T cell receptors. The T cell repertoires of under 750 subjects were profiled by immunosequencing and related to cytomegalovirus serostatus. A separate validation cohort of approximately 120 different subjects was used in addition to the approximately 670-subject first cohort. High-throughput TCR immunosequencing, statistical association of individual TCRs with disease status, and machine learning were combined to predict cytomegalovirus infection status. A later analysis re-analyzed previously published TCR beta repertoires from roughly 630 donors and added high-resolution HLA genotyping to study TCR occurrence patterns. In the later analysis, no new phenotypic data were used to find candidate immune exposures; instead, reliance was placed on TCR beta sequences and their occurrence across donors. An earlier analysis of approximately 640 of the donors applied high-throughput TCR beta sequencing to assess whether each TCR beta V gene segment acted as functional or pseudogenic. Donor age, sex, ethnicity and CMV serostatus were compiled together with the repertoire data. A later genetic analysis used genome-wide SNP genotypes for about 60% of the roughly 700 donors, treating that subset as a discovery cohort. Every discovery cohort repertoire had been produced on one sequencing platform. HLA typing included class I and class II loci at four-digit resolution. The number of typed donors differed by locus: roughly 620-630 for A, B, C, DRB1 and DQB1; roughly 510 for DQA1; some 590 for DPA1; and about 450 for DPB1. A few DR-DQ haplotypes were handled as single units for association and clustering because linkage in the cohort was strong. On average, roughly 240,000 unique TCR beta nucleotide sequences were sequenced per donor among several hundred genotyped donors of the cohort, with roughly 20% of those sequences being non-productive. What the research found in general, with its limitations: At a false discovery rate of 0.05, a later analysis linked around 15,000 TCR beta sequences to specific HLA alleles. In a later analysis, most CMV-associated TCR beta chains were found to appear HLA-restricted, with HLA associations seemingly driven largely by CMV exposure. A further reported finding was that TCR beta sequences accurately predicted the HLA-A and HLA-B alleles for most subjects in the first cohort. Some IMGT-functional V segments, including TRBV6-2 and TRBV6-3, could not be told apart with the 87-base-pair reads, so those segments were excluded. Across donors, most TCR sequences were observed very rarely, whereas some public TCRs were present in many individuals. Approximately 16 rarely observed V segments, including chromosome 9 orphons, were excluded from the earlier analysis of about 610 of the donors because counts were too low. Compared with the roughly 600-donor mean, donors in an Asian-associated ancestry cluster had fewer N-insertions in productive TCRs, according to a later genetic analysis. According to a later analysis, parvovirus B19, influenza, CMV and Epstein-Barr virus appeared linked to several top co-occurrence clusters. Immune exposure information for the cohort was limited to CMV serostatus. The sequencing pipeline was judged likely to have produced a cluster of highly shared sequence variants as a technical artifact. Because HLA typing was missing for some donors at each locus, association tests included only the typed subset. Linkage disequilibrium might explain the correlated functional status among segregating V segments, but an unknown experimental factor could not be excluded. In a later analysis, TCR association rates were found to vary across HLA loci, with the most associated TCRs seen for DRB1 alleles and the fewest for HLA-C alleles. It was suggested by the authors that the approach could potentially be generalized to other disease states and immunological phenotypes. An earlier analysis of 587 of the donors showed that most TCR beta V segments appeared in productive rearrangements either about 87% or about 30% of the time, which broadly matched IMGT annotations. When HLA alleles, especially DR and DQ, strongly co-occurred, TCR associations were difficult to assign to individual alleles. The classifier was reported to diagnose cytomegalovirus status with high specificity and sensitivity in both the original and validation cohorts. Only TCR beta chains were sequenced in this cohort, and the absence of alpha or paired-chain data limited detectable features. Three of the identified cytomegalovirus-associated TCR beta chains were confirmed in vitro to be specific for cytomegalovirus antigens. A total of fewer than 200 TCR beta chains were listed by the study as associated with cytomegalovirus. Compared with equally common non-associated chains, HLA-associated TCR beta chains in a later analysis were more clonally expanded and had lower generation probabilities. Sequencing depth was assumed to be roughly uniform across donors in the presence/absence analyses, though that assumption may not hold. V-gene and J-gene trimming of TCR beta chains was associated with a missense DCLRE1C variant in a later genetic analysis, and the association was replicated in an independent cohort.

Comments on this clone: This receptor's antigen is unknown. Germline and junction disagree at one end, which may indicate a read error.

Libraries were built with the immunoSEQ multiplex PCR assay. The multiplex PCR relied on a mix of 60 forward primers for TCR Vbeta segments and 13 reverse primers for TCR Jbeta segments. The CDR3 region of rearranged TCR beta genes was amplified from genomic DNA by a multiplex PCR assay. The Illumina HiSeq System was used to sequence the amplified TCR beta libraries as 87-base-pair reads. In the paper's pipeline: Across the 700 or so repertoires, a later analysis counted 75 million to 90 million unique TCR beta chains, roughly 11 million of which were shared by at least two donors. A nearest-neighbor algorithm error-corrected the raw reads and collapsed the reads into unique sequences, merging closely related sequences to remove PCR and sequencing errors. V, D and J gene segments were assigned by aligning CDR3 sequences to IMGT reference sequences. For a sequence to be retained, a match of at least six nucleotides to both a V gene segment and a J gene segment was required. Rearrangements were called productive when the CDR3 lacked stop codons and stayed in frame with V and J; all others were non-productive. CDR3 was defined according to IMGT convention as the region running from the second conserved V-encoded cysteine to the conserved J-encoded phenylalanine. Sequences without an unambiguous match to a single V gene segment were excluded from the earlier analysis of a few hundred of the donors. In an earlier analysis of almost 600 of the donors, a V segment was called functional when productive rearrangements were above 56.7%, and segregating when the standard deviation between donors exceeded 5%. A statistical classification framework was developed to diagnose cytomegalovirus status using the catalog of TCR beta chain sequences. V and J gene assignment, in a later analysis, came from comparing TCR nucleotide sequences with IMGT/GENE-DB human TR gene sequences. The TCRdist pipeline was used in a later analysis to assign CDR3 sequences and most-parsimonious VDJ recombination scenarios. In a later analysis, every TCR beta chain was defined by the combination of its CDR3 amino acid sequence and its V-gene family, and reads without a unique V-gene family were dropped. A later analysis removed 550 to 650 highly shared, low-generation-probability nucleotide sequences to deal with suspected cross-contamination and a sequencing artifact. In a later analysis, a clonal expansion index was calculated for each public chain from normalized within-repertoire ranks of inferred template counts. Generation probabilities in a later analysis came from a VDJ recombination model fitted to out-of-frame rearrangements, and those results were checked against IGoR. Hypergeometric tests were used in a later analysis to score TCR-TCR, TCR-HLA and TCR-CMV co-occurrence, with a repertoire-size bias correction applied to the TCR pairs. A later analysis estimated false discovery rates by permuting HLA or CMV assignments 20 times. A later analysis grouped co-occurring TCRs with DBSCAN, adding TCRdist sequence similarity when clustering within HLA-allele-positive subsets. Repertoires with fewer than 30,000 or more than 120,000 public chains were left out of co-occurrence clustering, as were five repertoires with anomalous nucleotide sharing. Held by TCRdb, this immuneACCESS table contains in-frame sequences only and omits some clones. Under half of the omission traces to an unresolved V gene where checked; the cause of the rest is unknown. From that table come the V and J calls and clone size; the DNA was used to work out D and trimming. The sample table shows over 95,000 clones, and about 70% are seen once. The leading ten clones occupy 2% to 2.5% of the sample.

The CDR3 covers 14 residues, taking in both the cysteine and the phenylalanine. Just the 42-base CDR3 DNA is kept, in frame starting at base 1. The germline V gene specifies SGHRS as CDR1 and YFSETQ as CDR2. The cohort comprised some 730 healthy bone marrow donors. Cohort members were all nominally healthy when sampled, although unrecorded immune exposures were likely present. Of the 670 or so cohort members, 289 had positive CMV serostatus and fewer than 450 had negative CMV serostatus, and CMV serostatus was not recorded for the donor. A peripheral blood sample was collected from each donor, and TCR beta sequencing was performed on peripheral blood mononuclear cells. The Qiagen DNeasy Blood Extraction Kit was used to extract genomic DNA from the blood cell samples.

This chain is built from TRBV5-1 and TRBJ2-7, with TRBD2 perhaps the D gene, on 6 matching bases. The TCR originated in a human donor in good health. The sample was PBMCs. CDR3 protein: CASSNLLGRGERYF. In nucleotide form, the sequence is TGCGCCAGCAGCAACCTACTGGGCCGCGGGGAGCGGTACTTC.